The clone carrying this T cell receptor beta chain appeared a single time. Antigen unknown. This sample is drawn from a study of metastatic and nonmetastatic thyroid tumors. At the level of the study: It was across blood and tumor or nodule tissue from malignant and benign thyroid patients that repertoires were compared.

Ahead of thyroid surgery, no patient had received treatment of any kind. General study points: Malignant thyroid tumors reportedly had TCR beta diversity that was significantly higher than in benign nodules, in blood and tumor.

Between the trimmed V and J ends, which lost 2 bases and 0 bases, there was a span of 15 bases. The CDR3 has 17 residues. In germline, CDR1 is LGHNA, CDR2 YSLEER. In the study's own analysis: The study's classifier, a distant-metastasis tool for papillary thyroid cancer, was built using CDR3 differences across clinicopathological groups. TCRdb reanalyzed the PCR reads with MiXCR. TCRdb's processing, not the authors', yielded these V and J calls. The table records 20,000 or so clones, 15% to 18% of them present only once. The receptor was derived from a female donor with papillary thyroid cancer or a benign thyroid nodule (not recorded which). Some clones in this sample may be carry-over from other donors' samples. The sequenced material came from blood. The J gene is TRBJ2-3, the V gene TRBV4-3, with D perhaps TRBD1 (6 bases). CDR3 loop: CASSQWTWDMSTDTQYF. CDR3 sequence (DNA): TGCGCCAGCAGCCAATGGACCTGGGACATGAGCACAGATACGCAGTATTTT.